What follows are 17 T cell receptor beta chains derived from one specimen sequenced in a study of blood T cell repertoires in COVID-19. Profiled with immunoSEQ multiplex PCR; TCRdb holds only in-frame clones, not every one. The sample has some 100,000 clones, 70% to 90% seen once. The source material was PBMCs or T cells enriched from blood (not recorded which). These TCRs come from a woman aged 50 to 60 who had recovered from COVID-19.

The chain is built from TRBV27 and TRBJ2-1; D unresolved. This CDR3 is 15 amino acids long. The V end was cut by 2 bases, the J end by 0 bases, with 8 bases between. Germline V CDR1 and CDR2: MNHEY, SMNVEV (reference sequence). As DNA, the CDR3 is TGTGCCAGCAGTTTAATCACTCGCTCCTACAATGAGCAGTTCTTC. As protein: CASSLITRSYNEQFF.

J is TRBJ1-5 and V is TRBV28, with 8 positions matching TRBD1. There are 16 residues in the CDR3. CDR1 is MDHEN, CDR2 SYDVKM, per germline. V shed 2 bases, J shed 1 base, and the junction held 4 bases outside the gene matches. CDR3 DNA: TGTGCCAGCAGTTTACAGGGGGCCCGGAGCAATCAGCCCCAGCATTTT. It yields the protein CASSLQGARSNQPQHF.

The rearrangement uses TRBV28 and TRBJ1-2; the D is unclear. The CDR3 sequence is 13 residues long. Germline loops: CDR1 MDHEN, CDR2 SYDVKM. V dropped 5 bases and J dropped 8 bases, with 15 bases sitting between them. CDR3 sequence: CASSIDSPWGYTF. The DNA for the CDR3 is TGTGCCAGCAGTATAGACTCTCCGTGGGGCTACACCTTC.

V is TRBV21-1 and J is TRBJ2-1; the table names TRBD2, a call not compared with the DNA. TRBV21-1 is a pseudogene segment. CDR3 size: 18 residues. The CDR3 coding sequence is TGTGCCAGCAGCCGCCCAACTCGGACTAGCGGGAGGGTGAATGAGCAGTTCTTC. It is translated as CASSRPTRTSGRVNEQFF.

V and J are TRBV4-1 and TRBJ2-1; D possibly corresponds to TRBD1 (6 bases). Germline V gives CDR1 MGHRA, CDR2 YSYEKL. V was shortened by 6 bases and J by 0 bases, with 12 bases between the two germline ends. This CDR3 is 15 amino acids long. In DNA form, the CDR3 reads TGCGCCAGCAGTTTAGACAGGAGCTCCTACAATGAGCAGTTCTTC. Amino acids: CASSLDRSSYNEQFF.

This chain links TRBV6-5 with TRBJ2-3; D is ambiguous. V lost 4 bases, J lost 5 bases, and 7 bases lay in between. The length of the CDR3 is 12 residues. The germline CDR1 and CDR2 sequences are MNHEY and SVGAGI. The CDR3 sequence: CASSSFGDTQYF. CDR3 coding DNA: TGTGCCAGCAGTTCCTTCGGAGATACGCAGTATTTT.

The rearrangement joins TRBV28 to TRBJ2-6; possibly TRBD2 for D (5 bases). Per the germline V gene, CDR1 is MDHEN and CDR2 is SYDVKM. V lost 8 bases, J lost 1 base, and 12 bases lay in between. The CDR3 length is 15 residues. The DNA for the CDR3 is TGTGCCAGCCGGACTGGTAAATCTGGGGCCAACGTCCTGACTTTC. This sequence encodes CASRTGKSGANVLTF.

This sequence joins TRBV6-5 and TRBJ2-7, with a weak D call TRBD2 (7 bases). This CDR3 has 15 amino acids. Trimming pared 6 bases from V and 5 bases from J, leaving 20 bases between. The germline gives CDR1 MNHEY, CDR2 SVGAGI. CDR3 sequence: CASSRKTGGADEQYF. The DNA for the CDR3 is TGTGCCAGCAGCCGCAAAACGGGGGGCGCGGACGAGCAGTACTTC.

The rearrangement joins TRBV7-9 to TRBJ2-2, with D perhaps TRBD2 (6 bases). The CDR3 consists of 14 residues. Trimming pared 2 bases from V and 4 bases from J, leaving 8 bases between. Germline V gives CDR1 SEHNR, CDR2 FQNEAQ (reference sequence). The CDR3 reads CASSLLATTGELFF. CDR3 DNA: TGTGCCAGCAGCTTACTAGCGACCACCGGGGAGCTGTTTTTT.

The gene calls are TRBV18 and TRBJ2-1; 9 nucleotides align to TRBD1. The CDR3 loop spans 15 amino acids. Trimming at V came to 5 bases and at J to 2 bases, leaving 4 bases not matched to a gene. Germline loops: CDR1 KGHSH, CDR2 LQKENI. This CDR3 reads CASSSQGAAYNEQFF. The CDR3 nucleotides read TGTGCCAGCTCATCACAGGGGGCGGCCTACAATGAGCAGTTCTTC.

The gene calls are TRBV30 and TRBJ2-7; weak D call: TRBD1 (5 bases). Germline V gene data show CDR1 as GTSNPN and CDR2 as SVGIG (reference sequence). The germline V and J ends were trimmed by 0 bases and 7 bases, with 13 bases remaining between them. CDR3 length equals 13 residues. CDR3 DNA: TGTGCCTGGAGTGTTGGTAGGGGATGGGAGCAGTACTTC. Its translation is CAWSVGRGWEQYF.

This chain uses TRBV6-1 with TRBJ1-3; D unclear. Per germline, CDR1 MNHNS and CDR2 SASEGT. With 1 base removed from V and 0 bases from J, the gap between germline ends came to 10 bases. The CDR3 covers 16 residues. CDR3 DNA: TGTGCCAGCAGTGAAGGAGGGCCGAGCTCTGGAAACACCATATATTTT. Translated: CASSEGGPSSGNTIYF.

The V call is TRBV28, the J call TRBJ2-7; TRBD2 agrees at 9 bases. V gave up 3 bases and J gave up 4 bases; unmatched junction bases: 4. The CDR3 sequence is 14 residues long. In germline, CDR1 is MDHEN, CDR2 SYDVKM. CDR3 in amino acids: CASSLTSGSYEQYF. The CDR3 DNA follows: TGTGCCAGCAGTTTGACTAGCGGATCTTACGAGCAGTACTTC.

This chain joins TRBV7-9 and TRBJ1-4, with TRBD1 matching over 7 bases. Germline V gives CDR1 SEHNR, CDR2 FQNEAQ (reference sequence). Trimming cost V 2 bases and J 3 bases; bases outside gene matches: 9. The CDR3 is 17 residues long. The CDR3 DNA sequence: TGTGCCAGCAGCTTAATCCACAGGGGAATGGCTAATGAAAAACTGTTTTTT. Translation gives CASSLIHRGMANEKLFF.

V usage is TRBV24-1 and J usage is TRBJ1-2; the match to TRBD1 covers 7 bases. Looked up from germline, CDR1 is KGHDR and CDR2 is SFDVKD. The CDR3 is 14 residues long. V gave up 2 bases and J gave up 4 bases; unmatched junction bases: 3. This CDR3 is CATSDSGTVYGYTF. The CDR3 bases are TGTGCCACCAGTGATTCCGGGACAGTCTATGGCTACACCTTC.

This clone was found a few times. The genes are TRBV5-4 and TRBJ2-7; 7 bases align to TRBD1. CDR1 and CDR2 from the germline V gene are SGHNT and YYREEE (reference sequence). The junction had 4 bases not matched to a gene; V was cut back by 4 bases and J by 3 bases. CDR3 size: 13 residues. The CDR3 DNA is TGTGCCAGCAGCACGGGACAGTTCTACGAGCAGTACTTC. It is translated as CASSTGQFYEQYF.

The chain couples TRBV5-6 to TRBJ2-1, with 10 nucleotides matching TRBD2. CDR1 and CDR2 from the germline V gene are SGHDT and YYEEEE. The CDR3 runs to 18 residues. After removal of 4 bases from V and 5 bases from J, the junction contained 15 bases not matched to a gene. CDR3 bases: TGTGCCAGCAGCCCCGTGGGTAGCGGGAGGCACAGTGACAATGAGCAGTTCTTC. Protein product: CASSPVGSGRHSDNEQFF.